Described below is a single TCR beta chain sequence and its context. Antigen unknown. This record comes from a study of cytotoxic CD8 clonotypes in ibrutinib-treated CLL. Overall study context: On average, around 85,000 productive rearrangements and under 300,000 productive templates per sample.

Sequencing was performed with immunoSEQ multiplex PCR; in TCRdb, only in-frame clones are kept and a portion is missing. The repertoire holds under 50,000 clones, about 65% seen once, with roughly 6.9% in the top ten. General study points: Sample timing was unmatched between remission and later-progressing patients; lymph nodes unstudied. At the start, clonality exceeded age-matched healthy donors and followed circulating CD8+ T-cell counts. Public clonotypes, found uncommonly, either contracted or stayed stable on treatment.

This sample comprised PBMCs, obtained at disease progression, from a patient treated with ibrutinib. The clonotype was recovered from a human donor with chronic lymphocytic leukemia.

The CDR3 nucleotides are TGTGCCAGCTCACCATCGGGGGCTAGGGGCACTGAAGCTTTCTTT. It specifies CASSPSGARGTEAFF. The chain joins TRBV18 to TRBJ1-1; D possibly corresponds to TRBD1 (6 bases). The V gene lost 2 bases and the J gene lost 4 bases, with 14 bases spanning the gap. Germline lookup yields CDR1 KGHSH and CDR2 LQKENI. The CDR3 consists of 15 residues.